This TCR beta chain was profiled in a study of blood T cell repertoires in COVID-19. Study as a whole: The origin of the acute and convalescent COVID-19 samples was the United States, Italy and Spain.

The method was immunoSEQ multiplex PCR; TCRdb's version includes in-frame clones alone and lacks a portion of them. The sample yields about 220,000 clones, around 84% seen once. This clone was counted many times. Sequencing input: PBMCs or T cells enriched from blood (not recorded which). The receptor comes from a woman in her thirties or forties who had recovered from COVID-19.

The DNA for the CDR3 is TGTGCCAGCACCTCTAGCGGTTACGAGCAGTACTTC. Translating it yields CASTSSGYEQYF. J is TRBJ2-7 and V is TRBV3-1 (or the pseudogene TRBV3-2), with 7 positions matching TRBD2. The length of the CDR3 is 12 residues. Germline V CDR1 and CDR2: LGHDT, YNNKEL (reference sequence). J was trimmed by 4 bases and V by 7 bases; bases with no gene match: 4.